The T cell receptor beta chain described here comes from a study of identical twins. A universal primer site was incorporated via template switching, and the cDNA contained unique molecular identifiers. TCRdb used MiXCR to reprocess the 5' RACE reads, holding one entry per CDR3 protein. Of just under 550,000 distinct CDR3 sequences in the sample, about 15% were seen once. Germline V CDR1 and CDR2: DFQATT, SNEGSKA (reference sequence). The CDR3 runs to 15 residues. V was clipped by 2 bases and J by 3 bases; unmatched bases: 8. These same data were also listed under a study on yellow fever vaccine responses in identical twins.

The sequence was obtained from a woman under 30 in good health. Specimen: CD4+ T cells sorted from blood. The rearrangement uses TRBV20-1 and TRBJ1-2; 8 bases match TRBD1. CDR3 sequence reads: CSARPGGSGHYGYTF. In nucleotides, the CDR3 is TGCAGTGCTAGACCAGGGGGCTCTGGACACTATGGCTACACCTTC.